The clone carrying this T cell receptor beta chain was observed once. No antigen is known for it. The data belong to a study of cytomegalovirus exposure and HLA in healthy donors. Use of 60 Vbeta and 13 Jbeta primers characterized the PCR. As handled by the study authors: There were about 80 million unique TCR beta chains by a later count, and some 10 million of them were shared. The repertoire was sequenced with immunoSEQ multiplex PCR; TCRdb's copy has only in-frame clones and lacks some. V, J and clone size reflect that table, while D and trimming were determined from the DNA. The data show more than 50,000 clones, about three quarters seen once. Germline values: CDR1 MNHEY, CDR2 SMNVEV (reference sequence). This CDR3 region has 15 residues. V was trimmed by 4 bases and J by 4 bases, leaving 13 bases between them. Findings of the study overall: An analysis was carried out at a later point. It showed that HLA-associated TCR beta chains were more clonally expanded than equally common non-associated chains.

The chain couples TRBV27 to TRBJ1-4, with D possibly matching TRBD1 (6 bases). The sequencing input was PBMCs. This clonotype originated in a man between 45 and 60 years old in good health and CMV-seropositive. In nucleotides, the CDR3 is TGTGCCAGCAGTTGGGGGGGGCTCGGTAATGAAAAACTGTTTTTT. Encoded protein: CASSWGGLGNEKLFF. The variable domain in full, with the rest retrieved from reference TRBV27 and TRBJ1-4, is EAQVTQNPRYLITVTGKKLTVTCSQNMNHEYMSWYRQDPGLGLRQIYYSMNVEVTDKGDVPEGYKVSRKEKRNFPLILESPSPNQTSLYFCASSWGGLGNEKLFFGSGTQLSVL.